One and the same sample provided the 27 T cell receptor beta chains below, sequenced in a study of blood T cell repertoires in COVID-19. Assay used: immunoSEQ multiplex PCR; TCRdb lists only in-frame clones, some missing. Of roughly 120,000 clones listed, more than 75% were seen once; the top ten hold about 4.6%. The sample consisted of peripheral blood. Receptors originate from a man in his 60s with COVID-19, enrolled during active disease.

The genes are TRBV29-1 and TRBJ1-2, with D possibly TRBD1 on 5 matching bases. The V end lost 6 bases, the J end lost 5 bases, and 13 bases lay between the germline ends. The V gene's germline CDR1 is SQVTM and CDR2 ANQGSEA. The length of the CDR3 is 12 residues. The CDR3 reads CSVGEQGYGYTF. The DNA of the CDR3 is TGCAGCGTCGGCGAGCAGGGATATGGCTACACCTTC.

The chain carries TRBV19 and TRBJ2-3, with TRBD2 matching 14 bases. The CDR3 runs 16 residues. The germline V gene has CDR1 LNHDA and CDR2 SQIVND (reference sequence). The ends lost 5 bases at V and 6 bases at J; junction bases unmatched: 7. CDR3 loop: CASSAQGTSGSDTQYF. The CDR3 DNA reads as TGTGCCAGTAGTGCCCAAGGGACTAGCGGGAGTGATACGCAGTATTTT.

CDR3 sequence (DNA): TGCAGCGTCTTGGGACAGGGCAACTATGGCTACACCTTC. Amino acids: CSVLGQGNYGYTF. The rearrangement uses TRBV29-1 and TRBJ1-2; 9 bases are shared with TRBD1. With V trimmed by 6 bases and J by 2 bases, 4 bases remained unmatched. Germline V gives CDR1 SQVTM, CDR2 ANQGSEA. The CDR3 extends over 13 amino acids.

A note on this clone: Other DNA sequences in this specimen translate into the identical CDR3. The chain employs TRBV13 and TRBJ1-3; possible D gene TRBD1, 5 bases. The CDR3 spans 16 residues. V was pared by 4 bases and J by 0 bases, with 13 bases between. CDR1 and CDR2 from the germline V gene are PRHDT and FYEKMQ (reference sequence). The CDR3 coding sequence is TGTGCCAGCAGCTCCACGGGGGAGGCCTCTGGAAACACCATATATTTT. Translated: CASSSTGEASGNTIYF.

The rearrangement uses TRBV7-9 and TRBJ2-2; no clear D gene. Germline CDR1 SEHNR, CDR2 FQNEAQ (reference sequence). The V end was cut by 1 base, the J end by 8 bases, with 5 bases between. The CDR3 runs 12 residues. CDR3 sequence (DNA): TGTGCCAGCAGCTTAGAATCTGGGGAGCTGTTTTTT. This codes for CASSLESGELFF. Full variable domain (missing parts from reference TRBV7-9 and TRBJ2-2): DTGVSQNPRHKITKRGQNVTFRCDPISEHNRLYWYRQTLGQGPEFLTYFQNEAQLEKSRLLSDRFSAERPKGSFSTLEIQRTEQGDSAMYLCASSLESGELFFGEGSRLTVL.

This clone came up once. This sequence joins TRBV9 and TRBJ2-2; 9 bases are a match to TRBD2. Germline CDR1 is SGDLS and CDR2 is YYNGEE. The CDR3 has 17 amino acids. The V gene end was trimmed by 1 base and the J gene end by 5 bases; junction bases not matched to a gene: 9. CDR3 region: CASSVYGSGSLTGELFF. The CDR3 region has the DNA TGTGCCAGCAGCGTATATGGTAGCGGGAGTTTGACCGGGGAGCTGTTTTTT.

This chain connects TRBV7-2 to TRBJ2-2, with D possibly TRBD1 on 6 matching bases. The V gene's germline CDR1 is SGHTA and CDR2 FQGNSA. V dropped 1 base and J dropped 5 bases, with 8 bases sitting between them. The CDR3 is 14 residues long. The CDR3 loop is CASSLDRVTGELFF. The CDR3 DNA sequence: TGTGCCAGCAGCTTAGACAGGGTAACCGGGGAGCTGTTTTTT.

The chain employs TRBV30 and TRBJ1-6; D gene uncertain. The CDR3 consists of 14 residues. V lost 2 bases and J 7 bases, leaving 12 bases between the germline ends. Germline CDR1 GTSNPN, CDR2 SVGIG (reference sequence). DNA of the CDR3: TGTGCCTGGAGTCCTCGGCGGAGAAATTCACCCCTCCACTTT. Its translation is CAWSPRRRNSPLHF.

The chain recombines TRBV6-4 with TRBJ2-1; 7 bases match TRBD2. Trimming cost V 8 bases and J 4 bases; bases outside gene matches: 8. The CDR3 extends over 14 amino acids. The germline CDR1 and CDR2 sequences are MRHNA and SNTAGT. CDR3 DNA: TGTGCCAGCGGGAAGGAGCGGGGATACAATGAGCAGTTCTTC. Protein product: CASGKERGYNEQFF.

A few counts support this clone. The CDR3 bases are TGTGCCAGCAGCACATCTAATTCACCCCTCCACTTT. Amino acid sequence: CASSTSNSPLHF. The chain couples TRBV12-3 or TRBV12-4 to TRBJ1-6, with D unclear. Trimming took off 6 bases at V and 6 bases at J, with 6 bases between the two ends. The CDR3 covers 12 residues.

V and J are TRBV4-2 and TRBJ2-7, with 7 bases aligning to TRBD2. Germline V gene sequence: CDR1 LGHNA, CDR2 YNFKEQ. J was trimmed by 1 base and V by 0 bases; bases with no gene match: 18. The CDR3 is 20 amino acids. The CDR3 DNA is TGTGCCAGCAGCCAAGATCTCCCTACCGTATCGACGGGAGGATCCTACGAGCAGTACTTC. Its translation: CASSQDLPTVSTGGSYEQYF.

V gene TRBV11-3 combines with J gene TRBJ2-5; TRBD2 aligns across 9 bases. The junction had 5 bases not matched to a gene; V was cut back by 2 bases and J by 4 bases. Germline lookup yields CDR1 SGHNT and CDR2 YENEEA. The CDR3 has 15 residues. CDR3 sequence: CASSLIAGEIETQYF. CDR3 in DNA: TGTGCCAGCAGCTTAATAGCGGGAGAGATAGAGACCCAGTACTTC.

The chain has TRBV5-1 and TRBJ2-2; D uncertain. The CDR3 is made up of 15 amino acids. Per the germline V gene, CDR1 is SGHRS and CDR2 is YFSETQ. The germline V and J ends were trimmed by 3 bases and 0 bases, with 9 bases remaining between them. The CDR3 spells CASSSHGTNTGELFF. The CDR3 DNA is TGCGCCAGCAGCTCTCACGGTACGAACACCGGGGAGCTGTTTTTT.

This clone showed up just once. The chain links TRBV5-1 to TRBJ2-1; tentatively, D is TRBD2 (5 bases). CDR3 size: 14 residues. Germline V gives CDR1 SGHRS, CDR2 YFSETQ. V was cut by 0 bases and J by 6 bases, with 10 bases left in between. The CDR3 DNA is TGCGCCAGCAGCTTGGGAGGGAGTCGCAATGAGCAGTTCTTC. It is translated as CASSLGGSRNEQFF. The full variable domain, in which reference TRBV5-1 and TRBJ2-1 provide the parts outside the CDR3, is KAGVTQTPRYLIKTRGQQVTLSCSPISGHRSVSWYQQTPGQGLQFLFEYFSETQRNKGNFPGRFSGRQFSNSRSEMNVSTLELGDSALYLCASSLGGSRNEQFFGPGTRLTVL.

The J gene is TRBJ2-3, the V gene TRBV2; D is possibly TRBD2 (6 bases). Trimming cost V 5 bases and J 2 bases, with 11 bases left between them. CDR3 size: 14 residues. Looked up from germline, CDR1 is SNHLY and CDR2 is FYNNEI. The CDR3 DNA sequence: TGTGCCAGCAGTAGGACGGGAGACACAGATACGCAGTATTTT. Its translation is CASSRTGDTDTQYF.

The CDR3 sequence is CSVVVGEGTQYF. As DNA, the CDR3 is TGCAGCGTTGTTGTGGGAGAGGGTACGCAGTATTTT. The gene calls are TRBV29-1 and TRBJ2-3, with D perhaps matching TRBD2 (5 bases). The ends were cut back, 4 bases at V and 8 bases at J, with 13 bases in the middle. The CDR3 covers 12 residues. Per germline, CDR1 SQVTM and CDR2 ANQGSEA.

The rearrangement links TRBV28 to TRBJ1-3, with D possibly being TRBD1 (6 bases). The V end was cut by 7 bases, the J end by 4 bases, with 14 bases between. CDR1 and CDR2 from the germline V gene are MDHEN and SYDVKM. This CDR3 spans 14 amino acids. In nucleotides, the CDR3 is TGTGCCAGCAATATGCAGGGGTACGGAAACACCATATATTTT. Translation gives CASNMQGYGNTIYF.

The chain combines TRBV5-1 with TRBJ2-3; 8 bases fit TRBD2. The CDR3 loop spans 16 amino acids. Trimming cost V 0 bases and J 2 bases; bases outside gene matches: 5. CDR1 and CDR2 from the germline V gene are SGHRS and YFSETQ. CDR3 sequence (DNA): TGCGCCAGCAGCTTGGAGGGTAGCGGGACCACAGATACGCAGTATTTT. Protein sequence: CASSLEGSGTTDTQYF.

This chain links TRBV19 with TRBJ2-3; 7 bases are a match to TRBD1. The trim removed 5 bases at V and 0 bases at J, leaving 8 bases unmatched. CDR1 is LNHDA and CDR2 is SQIVND in the germline V gene (reference sequence). This CDR3 is 16 amino acids long. The CDR3 nucleotides are TGTGCCAGTAGTGGACAGGCGACTGCGAGCACAGATACGCAGTATTTT. This encodes CASSGQATASTDTQYF.

The chain carries TRBV28 and TRBJ2-7, with D maybe TRBD1 (6 bases). This CDR3 spans 17 amino acids. V was clipped by 4 bases and J by 0 bases, with 19 bases between them. Germline V CDR1 and CDR2: MDHEN, SYDVKM. CDR3 nucleotides: TGTGCCAGCAGTTCTATTCCGGACAGATCAACCTCCTACGAGCAGTACTTC. Its translation: CASSSIPDRSTSYEQYF. The whole variable domain, remainder taken from reference TRBV28 and TRBJ2-7, is DVKVTQSSRYLVKRTGEKVFLECVQDMDHENMFWYRQDPGLGLRLIYFSYDVKMKEKGDIPEGYSVSREKKERFSLILESASTNQTSMYLCASSSIPDRSTSYEQYFGPGTRLTVT.

The J gene is TRBJ2-1, the V gene TRBV7-2; D is possibly TRBD2 (5 bases). The V gene's germline CDR1 is SGHTA and CDR2 FQGNSA. V was pared by 6 bases and J by 1 base, with 13 bases between. The length of the CDR3 is 15 residues. CDR3 nucleotide sequence: TGTGCCAGCAGGCCTAGCTTCTTATCCTACAATGAGCAGTTCTTC. Its translation is CASRPSFLSYNEQFF.

The chain is built from TRBV20-1 and TRBJ1-1; D remains ambiguous. There are 11 residues in the CDR3. The germline V and J ends were trimmed by 5 bases and 0 bases, with 4 bases remaining between them. Germline loops: CDR1 DFQATT, CDR2 SNEGSKA (reference sequence). The CDR3 here is CSAYMNTEAFF. Here the CDR3 DNA reads TGCAGTGCTTACATGAACACTGAAGCTTTCTTT.

This clone was recorded only once. The V call is TRBV4-1, the J call TRBJ2-7; D may be TRBD1 (6 bases). This CDR3 region has 13 residues. Deletions cut 4 bases from V and 2 bases from J, with 9 bases between. Germline loops: CDR1 MGHRA, CDR2 YSYEKL. The CDR3 nucleotides read TGCGCCAGCAGCCCCCAGGGGACCTACGAGCAGTACTTC. It is translated as CASSPQGTYEQYF.

The V and J genes are TRBV29-1 and TRBJ1-2; possibly TRBD1 for D (5 bases). Trimming removed 6 bases at V and 4 bases at J, with 21 bases between. The CDR3 loop spans 15 amino acids. Germline CDR1 reads SQVTM; CDR2 reads ANQGSEA. CDR3: CSVHEGRRPSYGYTF. The CDR3 coding sequence is TGCAGCGTCCACGAGGGGAGGCGGCCGAGCTATGGCTACACCTTC. The complete variable domain, with remaining parts taken from reference TRBV29-1 and TRBJ1-2, reads SAVISQKPSRDICQRGTSLTIQCQVDSQVTMMFWYRQQPGQSLTLIATANQGSEATYESGFVIDKFPISRPNLTFSTLTVSNMSPEDSSIYLCSVHEGRRPSYGYTFGSGTRLTVV.

CDR3 coding DNA: TGTGCCAGCAGTCGGGACAGGGATCAGCCCCAGCATTTT. As protein: CASSRDRDQPQHF. The chain has TRBV2 and TRBJ1-5; TRBD1 aligns across 9 bases. The CDR3 loop spans 13 amino acids. J was trimmed by 5 bases and V by 5 bases; bases with no gene match: 1. CDR1 is SNHLY, CDR2 FYNNEI, per germline. Full variable domain (rest looked up from reference TRBV2 and TRBJ1-5): EPEVTQTPSHQVTQMGQEVILRCVPISNHLYFYWYRQILGQKVEFLVSFYNNEISEKSEIFDDQFSVERPDGSNFTLKIRSTKLEDSAMYFCASSRDRDQPQHFGDGTRLSIL.

This clone came up once. The rearrangement links TRBV20-1 to TRBJ2-3; D perhaps matches TRBD1 (6 bases). This CDR3 contains 13 residues. The germline V and J ends were trimmed by 3 bases and 4 bases, with 11 bases remaining between them. Germline V gives CDR1 DFQATT, CDR2 SNEGSKA (reference sequence). CDR3 nucleotides: TGCAGTGCTAGTAACAGGGCTGCAGATACGCAGTATTTT. It translates to CSASNRAADTQYF.

The chain couples TRBV10-3 to TRBJ2-2; the D gene is possibly TRBD1 (6 bases). The length of the CDR3 is 14 residues. V was pared by 3 bases and J by 5 bases, with 10 bases between. Germline CDR1 and CDR2: ENHRY and SYGVKD. In DNA, the CDR3 is TGTGCCATCAGTGACAGGGGCTTAACCGGGGAGCTGTTTTTT. Translation gives CAISDRGLTGELFF.